One and the same sample provided the 31 T cell receptor beta chains below, sequenced in a study of blood T cell repertoires in COVID-19. TCRdb's table, derived via immunoSEQ multiplex PCR, lists solely in-frame clones and lacks some. This table holds hundreds of thousands of clones, roughly 79% found once. Specimen: peripheral blood. These receptors were obtained from an elderly woman with COVID-19, enrolled during active disease.

Details on this clone: This sample also contains other DNA sequences that code for the same CDR3. The gene calls are TRBV7-3 and TRBJ2-6, with D possibly matching TRBD2 (6 bases). The CDR3 spans 15 residues. V shed 5 bases and J shed 4 bases, with 12 bases lying between them. Germline CDR1 reads SGHTA; CDR2 reads FQGTGA. The CDR3 loop reads CASSPGGSGANVLTF. In DNA, the CDR3 is TGTGCCAGCAGCCCCGGAGGGTCCGGGGCCAACGTCCTGACTTTC.

This chain joins TRBV10-3 and TRBJ1-1; 8 positions match TRBD1. Germline CDR1 and CDR2: ENHRY and SYGVKD. CDR3 length equals 13 residues. Trimming at V came to 5 bases and at J to 7 bases, leaving 6 bases not matched to a gene. In DNA, the CDR3 is TGTGCCATCAGTCCGACAGGGGACTATGAAGCTTTCTTT. Protein: CAISPTGDYEAFF.

The chain combines TRBV27 with TRBJ1-1; 10 nucleotides align to TRBD1. Germline trimming cut 7 bases from V and 10 bases from J; bases unmatched to any gene: 3. The germline V gene encodes CDR1 MNHEY and CDR2 SMNVEV (reference sequence). The CDR3 runs 11 residues. The CDR3, as DNA: TGTGCCAGCAATGGACAGGGGGGAGCTTTCTTT. Its protein product is CASNGQGGAFF.

The chain carries TRBV6-5 and TRBJ1-3; possibly TRBD1 for D (6 bases). CDR1 and CDR2 (germline): MNHEY, SVGAGI. V gave up 6 bases and J gave up 5 bases, with 14 bases separating them. This CDR3 comprises 14 residues. DNA for the CDR3: TGTGCCAGCAGACCTTCGACAGGCAGAAACACCATATATTTT. Protein: CASRPSTGRNTIYF.

The chain carries TRBV11-3 and TRBJ2-5; tentatively, D is TRBD1 (6 bases). The CDR3 extends over 15 amino acids. Germline V gives CDR1 SGHNT, CDR2 YENEEA. Trimming stripped 5 bases from V and 2 bases from J, with 15 bases between. The CDR3 region is CASSAGQTLQETQYF. CDR3 nucleotide sequence: TGTGCCAGCAGCGCAGGACAGACGCTTCAAGAGACCCAGTACTTC.

V is TRBV11-3 and J is TRBJ1-6; D uncertain. This CDR3 has 15 amino acids. With 0 bases removed from V and 7 bases from J, the gap between germline ends came to 10 bases. CDR1 and CDR2 from the germline V gene are SGHNT and YENEEA. CDR3 in amino acids: CASSLDGSRNSPLHF. Here the CDR3 DNA reads TGTGCCAGCAGCTTAGATGGTTCCAGGAATTCACCCCTCCACTTT.

CDR3 DNA sequence: TGTGCCAGCAGGTACAGGGAGAGGCTTGGGGCCAACGTCCTGACTTTC. It yields the protein CASRYRERLGANVLTF. The chain links TRBV5-6 to TRBJ2-6, with a possible D match to TRBD1 (6 bases). The CDR3 sequence is 16 residues long. CDR1 is SGHDT, CDR2 YYEEEE, per germline. With 5 bases removed from V and 3 bases from J, the gap between germline ends came to 15 bases.

V usage is TRBV14 and J usage is TRBJ2-5; D unresolved. Trimming pared 4 bases from V and 5 bases from J, leaving 11 bases between. The CDR3 runs to 13 residues. Germline V lookup: CDR1 SGHDN, CDR2 FVKESK. The CDR3 loop is CASSRSFGETQYF. The DNA for the CDR3 is TGTGCCAGCAGCCGGAGCTTCGGTGAGACCCAGTACTTC.

V usage is TRBV2 and J usage is TRBJ2-1, with D possibly matching TRBD2 (6 bases). The length of the CDR3 is 13 residues. Germline V gives CDR1 SNHLY, CDR2 FYNNEI. The V and J ends lost 6 bases and 6 bases respectively, with 12 bases between them. CDR3 region: CASRLASINEQFF. CDR3 sequence (DNA): TGTGCCAGCAGACTAGCTTCTATCAATGAGCAGTTCTTC.

V and J are TRBV14 and TRBJ1-2; D unclear. The CDR3 is made up of 14 amino acids. V lost 5 bases, J lost 8 bases, and 18 bases lay in between. Per the germline V gene, CDR1 is SGHDN and CDR2 is FVKESK. CDR3 protein: CASSATWTGGGYTF. CDR3 bases: TGTGCCAGCAGCGCAACCTGGACCGGAGGAGGCTACACCTTC.

V is TRBV29-1 and J is TRBJ1-2; 10 bases are a match to TRBD1. The CDR3 has 12 amino acids. Looked up from germline, CDR1 is SQVTM and CDR2 is ANQGSEA. Trimming took 4 bases from V and 7 from J; bases not matched to a gene: 3. The CDR3: CSVGQGAGGYTF. Here the CDR3 DNA reads TGCAGCGTTGGACAGGGGGCGGGTGGCTACACCTTC.

Written as DNA, the CDR3 is TGTGCCAGTAGTCCCGGGCTAGCGAGCTCGGGAGAGACCCAGTACTTC. Protein: CASSPGLASSGETQYF. This chain joins TRBV19 and TRBJ2-5; tentative D call: TRBD2 (6 bases). The CDR3 runs to 16 residues. The germline V and J ends were trimmed by 5 bases and 4 bases, with 20 bases remaining between them. Germline lookup yields CDR1 LNHDA and CDR2 SQIVND (reference sequence).

J is TRBJ2-2 and V is TRBV10-1, with TRBD2 matching 11 bases. CDR1 and CDR2 (germline): WNHNN, SYGVQD (reference sequence). The CDR3 spans 15 residues. Germline trimming cut 7 bases from V and 10 bases from J; bases unmatched to any gene: 11. CDR3 in amino acids: CASTEKTSGMEELFF. The CDR3 nucleotides are TGCGCCAGCACGGAAAAGACTAGCGGGATGGAGGAGCTGTTTTTT.

The V gene is TRBV4-1, the J gene TRBJ2-7; TRBD1 aligns across 7 bases. CDR3 length: 18 residues. Germline CDR1 MGHRA, CDR2 YSYEKL. V was clipped by 6 bases and J by 0 bases; unmatched bases: 17. The CDR3 DNA sequence: TGCGCCAGCAGACAAAGAGCGACCCTGGACAGGAACTCCTACGAGCAGTACTTC. The encoded protein is CASRQRATLDRNSYEQYF.

This clone occurred a few times. CDR3 coding DNA: TGTGCCAGTGCGAGAGACTCTTATAGCAATCAGCCCCAGCATTTT. This translates into CASARDSYSNQPQHF. The chain joins TRBV19 to TRBJ1-5; D is unclear. The CDR3 is 15 amino acids. V lost 8 bases to trimming and J lost 0 bases, with 14 bases between them. Germline CDR1 reads LNHDA; CDR2 reads SQIVND (reference sequence).

The table lists this clone with a few counts. This chain connects TRBV13 to TRBJ2-2; TRBD2 might be the D (6 bases). Germline values: CDR1 PRHDT, CDR2 FYEKMQ (reference sequence). V was pared by 5 bases and J by 4 bases, with 11 bases between. CDR3 length: 14 residues. Written as DNA, the CDR3 is TGTGCCAGCAGCCCCGGGAGTGGCACCGGGGAGCTGTTTTTT. Its protein product is CASSPGSGTGELFF.

This chain joins TRBV5-1 and TRBJ2-2, with TRBD2 matching 10 bases. V dropped 1 base and J dropped 2; count of bases not matched to a gene: 2. Germline V gives CDR1 SGHRS, CDR2 YFSETQ. The CDR3 loop spans 16 amino acids. CDR3 residues: CASSLTSGANTGELFF. CDR3 coding DNA: TGCGCCAGCAGCTTGACTAGCGGGGCTAACACCGGGGAGCTGTTTTTT.

J is TRBJ1-2 and V is TRBV28; D gene unclear. Per germline, CDR1 MDHEN and CDR2 SYDVKM. The CDR3 runs 14 residues. Trimming removed 4 bases from V and 4 bases from J, with 13 bases in between. CDR3: CASSSTTYGYGYTF. The DNA for the CDR3 is TGTGCCAGCAGTTCGACTACATACGGCTATGGCTACACCTTC.

This clone was seen only a few times. Different DNA sequences within this sample yield the same CDR3. The rearrangement uses TRBV27 and TRBJ1-1; D uncertain. The CDR3 loop spans 14 amino acids. Germline assignment: CDR1 MNHEY and CDR2 SMNVEV (reference sequence). V was pared by 3 bases and J by 4 bases, with 12 bases between. The CDR3 DNA is TGTGCCAGCAGTTTTCGGCGGGGTTCCACTGAAGCTTTCTTT. Amino acids: CASSFRRGSTEAFF.

The chain has TRBV12-1 and TRBJ2-2; the table assigns TRBD2, which was not confirmed against the DNA. TRBV12-1 is noted as a pseudogene. The length of the CDR3 is 18 residues. CDR3 residues: CASSLQERLAGYTGELFF. The CDR3 nucleotides read TGTGCCAGCAGCTTACAAGAGCGACTAGCGGGTTACACCGGGGAGCTGTTTTTT.

CDR3 coding DNA: TGTGCCAGCAGGGGGCAGGGGGTTGAAGCTTTCTTT. Its protein is CASRGQGVEAFF. The V and J genes are TRBV27 and TRBJ1-1; 7 nucleotides align to TRBD1. CDR3 length: 12 amino acids. J lost 7 bases, V lost 6 bases, and 5 bases had no gene match. Per the germline V gene, CDR1 is MNHEY and CDR2 is SMNVEV (reference sequence).

The CDR3 loop reads CASSPQGAGSEQYF. CDR3 nucleotide sequence: TGTGCCAGCAGCCCGCAGGGGGCAGGGTCCGAGCAGTACTTC. The rearrangement links TRBV4-2 to TRBJ2-7; 8 nucleotides align to TRBD1. With 4 bases clipped from V and 6 bases from J, the junction kept 8 bases outside the gene matches. Germline V gene sequence: CDR1 LGHNA, CDR2 YNFKEQ. The CDR3 contains 14 residues.

This sequence joins TRBV27 and TRBJ1-1; 7 positions match TRBD1. The junction had 5 bases not matched to a gene; V was cut back by 4 bases and J by 0 bases. Germline V gene lookup returns CDR1 MNHEY and CDR2 SMNVEV (reference sequence). The CDR3 has 15 amino acids. The CDR3 is CASSSSDRVNTEAFF. The CDR3, as DNA: TGTGCCAGCAGTTCCTCCGACAGGGTGAACACTGAAGCTTTCTTT.

V gene TRBV19 combines with J gene TRBJ1-1; 9 bases match TRBD1. CDR3 size: 15 residues. Unmatched junction bases numbered 12, after V lost 9 bases and J lost 4 bases. Germline V gives CDR1 LNHDA, CDR2 SQIVND (reference sequence). The CDR3 DNA reads TGTGCCAGCGTCGGTTTTGACAGGGGGAGCACTGAAGCTTTCTTT. Encoded protein: CASVGFDRGSTEAFF.

This clone was counted once. The V and J genes are TRBV2 and TRBJ2-5, with 9 nucleotides matching TRBD2. The CDR3 sequence is 14 residues long. CDR1 is SNHLY and CDR2 is FYNNEI in the germline V gene. J was trimmed by 4 bases and V by 7 bases; bases with no gene match: 7. DNA for the CDR3: TGTGCCAGCACCTCAGGGACTAGCATAGAGACCCAGTACTTC. This encodes CASTSGTSIETQYF.

The chain employs TRBV18 and TRBJ2-7, with a possible D match to TRBD1 (5 bases). Germline CDR1 reads KGHSH; CDR2 reads LQKENI. This CDR3 is built from 12 residues. Trimming took 5 bases from V and 9 from J, leaving 14 bases between them. The CDR3 coding sequence is TGTGCCAGCTCATCCATCAGGGATCTGCAGTACTTC. Amino acids: CASSSIRDLQYF.

V and J are TRBV4-1 and TRBJ1-4; D ambiguous. Trimming shortened V by 4 bases and J by 7 bases, and 16 bases separated the two germline ends. CDR3 length equals 15 residues. Germline CDR1 MGHRA, CDR2 YSYEKL. As DNA, the CDR3 is TGCGCCAGCAGCCCCCCGCGGAATGGTCCTGAAAAACTGTTTTTT. As protein: CASSPPRNGPEKLFF.

The chain uses TRBV12-5 and TRBJ1-1; TRBD1 is a possible D gene (5 bases). The CDR3 has 13 amino acids. Deletions cut 3 bases from V and 4 bases from J, with 9 bases between. The germline CDR1 and CDR2 sequences are LGHNT and FRNRAP. In DNA, the CDR3 is TGTGCTAGTGGTTTAGGGGTTATCACTGAAGCTTTCTTT. Its protein is CASGLGVITEAFF.

The genes are TRBV9 and TRBJ1-5, with D possibly TRBD1 on 5 matching bases. This CDR3 spans 15 amino acids. The germline V gene encodes CDR1 SGDLS and CDR2 YYNGEE. V lost 2 bases and J 1 base, leaving 10 bases between the germline ends. In nucleotides, the CDR3 is TGTGCCAGCAGCGTTGGGGGGGTGAGCAATCAGCCCCAGCATTTT. Protein: CASSVGGVSNQPQHF.

This chain links TRBV7-9 with TRBJ1-1; D is unresolved. In germline, CDR1 is SEHNR, CDR2 FQNEAQ (reference sequence). The CDR3 loop spans 16 amino acids. Trimming removed 1 base at V and 0 bases at J, with 12 bases between. The CDR3 reads CASSLGQTDVNTEAFF. Written as DNA, the CDR3 is TGTGCCAGCAGCTTAGGACAAACCGACGTGAACACTGAAGCTTTCTTT.

This clone appeared a few times. The V and J genes are TRBV4-2 and TRBJ1-5, with 7 bases that match TRBD1. The CDR3 is 15 residues long. Per germline, CDR1 LGHNA and CDR2 YNFKEQ. The ends lost 1 base at V and 0 bases at J; junction bases unmatched: 0. CDR3 nucleotide sequence: TGTGCCAGCAGCCAAGGACAGGGTAGCAATCAGCCCCAGCATTTT. This gives the protein CASSQGQGSNQPQHF.